The present T cell receptor (beta chain) was sequenced within a study of shared clonotypes between healthy human individuals. Produced via immunoSEQ multiplex PCR; TCRdb's table is partial and in-frame only. The sample includes about 600,000 clones, 97% of them seen just once. The CDR3 is 15 amino acids. The V segment lost 0 bases and the J segment 10 bases; nucleotides outside the gene matches: 5. Germline V CDR1 and CDR2: MRHNA, SNTAGT. Sequencing input: naive CD4+ T cells sorted from blood. Sample subset: CD45RA+ positively selected. The gene calls are TRBV6-4 and TRBJ1-6; 8 nucleotides align to TRBD1. The sequence was obtained from a woman aged 25-40 years in good health. DNA of the CDR3: TGTGCCAGCAGTGACTCGCCAGGGGGCTTGTCACCCCTCCACTTT. Its translation: CASSDSPGGLSPLHF.